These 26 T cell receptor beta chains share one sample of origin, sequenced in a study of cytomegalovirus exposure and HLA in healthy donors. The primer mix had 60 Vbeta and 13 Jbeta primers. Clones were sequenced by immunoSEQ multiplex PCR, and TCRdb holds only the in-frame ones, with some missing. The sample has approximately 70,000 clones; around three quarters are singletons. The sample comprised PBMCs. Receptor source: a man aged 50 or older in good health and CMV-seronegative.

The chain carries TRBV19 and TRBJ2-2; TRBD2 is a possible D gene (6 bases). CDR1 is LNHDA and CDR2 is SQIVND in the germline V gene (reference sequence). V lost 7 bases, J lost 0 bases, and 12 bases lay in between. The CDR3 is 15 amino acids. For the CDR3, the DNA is TGTGCCAGTAAATCCGGCGGGACGAACACCGGGGAGCTGTTTTTT. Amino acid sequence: CASKSGGTNTGELFF.

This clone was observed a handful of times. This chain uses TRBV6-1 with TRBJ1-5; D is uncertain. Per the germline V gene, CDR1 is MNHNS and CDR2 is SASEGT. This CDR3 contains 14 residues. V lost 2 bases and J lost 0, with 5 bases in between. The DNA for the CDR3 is TGTGCCAGCAGTGAATGGCATAGCAATCAGCCCCAGCATTTT. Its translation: CASSEWHSNQPQHF.

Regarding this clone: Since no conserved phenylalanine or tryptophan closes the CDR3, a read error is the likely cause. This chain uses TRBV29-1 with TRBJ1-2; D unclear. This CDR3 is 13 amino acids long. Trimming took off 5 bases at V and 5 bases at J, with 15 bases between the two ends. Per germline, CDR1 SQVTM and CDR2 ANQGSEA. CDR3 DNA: TGCAGCGTTTTTTTGGCGGGAGGATATGGCTACACCGTC. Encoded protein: CSVFLAGGYGYTV.

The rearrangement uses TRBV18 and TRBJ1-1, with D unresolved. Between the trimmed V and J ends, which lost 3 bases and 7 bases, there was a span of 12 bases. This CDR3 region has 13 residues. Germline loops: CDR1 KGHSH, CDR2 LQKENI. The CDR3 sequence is CASSPISEGEAFF. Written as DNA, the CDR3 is TGTGCCAGCTCACCGATTTCCGAGGGTGAAGCTTTCTTT.

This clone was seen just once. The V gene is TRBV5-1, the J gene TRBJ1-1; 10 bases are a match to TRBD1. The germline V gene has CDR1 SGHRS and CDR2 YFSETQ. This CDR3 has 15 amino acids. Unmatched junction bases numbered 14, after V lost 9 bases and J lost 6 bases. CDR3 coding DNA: TGCGCCACCGGGACAGGGGAACCGGGGGTCGCTGAAGCTTTCTTT. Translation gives CATGTGEPGVAEAFF. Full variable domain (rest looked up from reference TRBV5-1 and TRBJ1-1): KAGVTQTPRYLIKTRGQQVTLSCSPISGHRSVSWYQQTPGQGLQFLFEYFSETQRNKGNFPGRFSGRQFSNSRSEMNVSTLELGDSALYLCATGTGEPGVAEAFFGQGTRLTVV.

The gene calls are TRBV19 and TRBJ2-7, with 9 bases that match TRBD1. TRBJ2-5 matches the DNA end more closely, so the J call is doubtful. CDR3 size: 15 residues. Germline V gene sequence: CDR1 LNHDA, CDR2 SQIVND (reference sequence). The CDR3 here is CASRRTGGHEETQYF. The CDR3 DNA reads TGTGCCAGTAGGCGCACAGGGGGCCACGAAGAGACCCAGTACTTC.

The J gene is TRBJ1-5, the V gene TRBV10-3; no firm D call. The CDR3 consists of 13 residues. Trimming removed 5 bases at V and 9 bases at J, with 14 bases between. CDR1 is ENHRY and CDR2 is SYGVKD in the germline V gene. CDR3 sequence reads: CAISTPGKRPQHF. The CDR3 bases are TGTGCCATCAGTACCCCGGGGAAGAGGCCCCAGCATTTT.

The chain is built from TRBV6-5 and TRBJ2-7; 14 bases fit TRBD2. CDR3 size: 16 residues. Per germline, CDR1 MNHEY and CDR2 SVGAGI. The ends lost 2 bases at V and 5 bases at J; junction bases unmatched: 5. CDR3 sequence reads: CASSYPGTSGGDEQYF. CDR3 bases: TGTGCCAGCAGTTACCCCGGGACTAGCGGGGGAGACGAGCAGTACTTC.

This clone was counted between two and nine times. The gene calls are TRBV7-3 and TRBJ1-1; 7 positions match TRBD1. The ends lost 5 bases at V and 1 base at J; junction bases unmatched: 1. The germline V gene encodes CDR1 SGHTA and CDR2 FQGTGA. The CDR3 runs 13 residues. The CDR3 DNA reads TGTGCCAGCAGCGGACAGGAGAACACTGAAGCTTTCTTT. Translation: CASSGQENTEAFF.

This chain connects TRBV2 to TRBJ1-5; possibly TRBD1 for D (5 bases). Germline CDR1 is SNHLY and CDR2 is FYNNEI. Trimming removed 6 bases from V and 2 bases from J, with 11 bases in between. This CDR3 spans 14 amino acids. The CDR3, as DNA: TGTGCCAGCAGAAGCCCCAGGGGCAATCAGCCCCAGCATTTT. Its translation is CASRSPRGNQPQHF.

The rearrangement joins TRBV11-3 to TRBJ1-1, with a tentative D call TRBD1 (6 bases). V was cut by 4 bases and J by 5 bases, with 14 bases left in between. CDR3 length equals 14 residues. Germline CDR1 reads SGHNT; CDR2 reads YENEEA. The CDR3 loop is CASSSYSGDTEAFF. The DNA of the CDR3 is TGTGCCAGCAGCTCATATTCAGGGGATACTGAAGCTTTCTTT.

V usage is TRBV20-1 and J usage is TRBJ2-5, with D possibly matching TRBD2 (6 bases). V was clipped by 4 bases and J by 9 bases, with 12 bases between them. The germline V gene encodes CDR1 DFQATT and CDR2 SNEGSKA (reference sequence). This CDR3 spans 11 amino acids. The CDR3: CSATFGEAQYF. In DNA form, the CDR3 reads TGCAGTGCTACGTTCGGGGAGGCCCAGTACTTC.

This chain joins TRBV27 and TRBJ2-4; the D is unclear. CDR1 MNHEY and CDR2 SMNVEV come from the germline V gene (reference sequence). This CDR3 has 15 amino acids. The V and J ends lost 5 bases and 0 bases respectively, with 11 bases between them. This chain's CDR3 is CASSPNRVAKNIQYF. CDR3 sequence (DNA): TGTGCCAGCAGTCCCAACCGGGTAGCCAAAAACATTCAGTACTTC.

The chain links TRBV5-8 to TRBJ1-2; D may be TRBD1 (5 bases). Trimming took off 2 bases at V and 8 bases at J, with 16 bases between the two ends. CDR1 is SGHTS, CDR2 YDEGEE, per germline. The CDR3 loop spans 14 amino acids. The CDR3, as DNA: TGTGCCAGCAGCTTCATGACCGGGACTCCCGGCTACACCTTC. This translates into CASSFMTGTPGYTF.

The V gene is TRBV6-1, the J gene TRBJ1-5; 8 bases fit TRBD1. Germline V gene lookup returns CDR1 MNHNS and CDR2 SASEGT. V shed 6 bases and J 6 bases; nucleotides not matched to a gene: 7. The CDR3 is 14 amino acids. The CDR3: CASSSGGLAQPQHF. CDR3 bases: TGTGCCAGCAGCTCAGGGGGCTTGGCTCAGCCCCAGCATTTT.

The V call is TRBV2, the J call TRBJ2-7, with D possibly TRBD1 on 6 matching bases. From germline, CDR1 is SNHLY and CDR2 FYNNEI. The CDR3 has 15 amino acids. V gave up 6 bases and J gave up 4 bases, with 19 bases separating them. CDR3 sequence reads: CASSAGEQGLYEQYF. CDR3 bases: TGTGCCAGCAGCGCCGGAGAACAGGGCTTGTACGAGCAGTACTTC.

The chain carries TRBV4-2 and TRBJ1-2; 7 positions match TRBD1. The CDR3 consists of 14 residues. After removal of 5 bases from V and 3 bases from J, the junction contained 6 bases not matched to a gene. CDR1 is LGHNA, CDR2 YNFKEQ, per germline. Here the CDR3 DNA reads TGTGCCAGCAGCAAGGGGGCGCAGGACTATGGCTACACCTTC. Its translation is CASSKGAQDYGYTF.

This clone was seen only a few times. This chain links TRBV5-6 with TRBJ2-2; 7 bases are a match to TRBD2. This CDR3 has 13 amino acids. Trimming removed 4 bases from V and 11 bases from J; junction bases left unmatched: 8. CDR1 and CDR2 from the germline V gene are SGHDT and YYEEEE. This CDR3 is CASSPGSGLELFF. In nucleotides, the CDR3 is TGTGCCAGCAGCCCCGGGTCGGGACTAGAGCTGTTTTTT.

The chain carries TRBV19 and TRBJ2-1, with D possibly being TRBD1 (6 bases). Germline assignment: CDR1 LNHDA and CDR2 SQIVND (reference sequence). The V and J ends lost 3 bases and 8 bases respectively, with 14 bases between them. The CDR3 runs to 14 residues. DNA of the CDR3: TGTGCCAGTAGTATTACCAGGGGCAGTCATGAGCAGTTCTTC. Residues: CASSITRGSHEQFF.

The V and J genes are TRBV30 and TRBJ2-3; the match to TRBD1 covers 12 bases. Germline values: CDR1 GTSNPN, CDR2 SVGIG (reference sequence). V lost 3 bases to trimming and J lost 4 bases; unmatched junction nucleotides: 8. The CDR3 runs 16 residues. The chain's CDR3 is CAWRRWGQGAADTQYF. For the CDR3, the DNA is TGTGCCTGGAGACGTTGGGGACAGGGGGCCGCAGATACGCAGTATTTT.

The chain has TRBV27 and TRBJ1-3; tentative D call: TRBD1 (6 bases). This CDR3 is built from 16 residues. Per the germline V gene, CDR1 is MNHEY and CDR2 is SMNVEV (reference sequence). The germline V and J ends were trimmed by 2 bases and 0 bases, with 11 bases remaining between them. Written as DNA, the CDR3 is TGTGCCAGCAGTTTACAACAGGGATTCTCTGGAAACACCATATATTTT. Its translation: CASSLQQGFSGNTIYF.

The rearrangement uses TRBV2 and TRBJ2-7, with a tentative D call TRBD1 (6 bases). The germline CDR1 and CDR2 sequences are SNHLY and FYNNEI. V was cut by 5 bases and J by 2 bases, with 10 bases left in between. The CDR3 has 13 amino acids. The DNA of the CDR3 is TGTGCCAGCAGTAGAGGGACACCCTACGAGCAGTACTTC. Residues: CASSRGTPYEQYF.

The CDR3 protein is CASSLADTYRGGEQFF. The DNA for the CDR3 is TGTGCCAGCAGCTTAGCGGATACTTACAGGGGAGGTGAGCAGTTCTTC. The rearrangement uses TRBV11-2 and TRBJ2-1, with TRBD1 as a possible D gene (7 bases). Germline V lookup: CDR1 SGHAT, CDR2 FQNNGV. The CDR3 sequence is 16 residues long. Trimming took off 1 base at V and 9 bases at J, with 19 bases between the two ends.

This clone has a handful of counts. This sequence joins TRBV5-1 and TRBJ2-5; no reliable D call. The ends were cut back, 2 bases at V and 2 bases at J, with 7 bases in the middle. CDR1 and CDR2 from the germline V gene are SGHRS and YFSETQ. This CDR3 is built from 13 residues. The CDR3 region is CASSFFGQETQYF. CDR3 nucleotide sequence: TGCGCCAGCAGCTTTTTCGGTCAAGAGACCCAGTACTTC.

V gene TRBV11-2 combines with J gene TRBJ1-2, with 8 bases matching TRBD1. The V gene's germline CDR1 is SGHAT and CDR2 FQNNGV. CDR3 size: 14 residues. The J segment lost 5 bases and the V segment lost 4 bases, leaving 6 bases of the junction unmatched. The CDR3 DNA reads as TGTGCCAGCAGCTCGGGACAGGTCGGGTATGGCTACACCTTC. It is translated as CASSSGQVGYGYTF.

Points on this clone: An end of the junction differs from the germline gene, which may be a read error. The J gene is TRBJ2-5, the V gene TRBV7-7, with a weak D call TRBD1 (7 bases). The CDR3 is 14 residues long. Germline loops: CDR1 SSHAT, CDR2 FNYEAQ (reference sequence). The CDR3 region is CASSPGGSGGTQYF. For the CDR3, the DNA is TGTGCTAGCAGCCCAGGGGGGTCGGGCGGTACCCAGTACTTC.